This TCR beta chain was identified during a study of OX40 agonist ivuxolimab in advanced cancers. From germline, CDR1 is SEHNR and CDR2 FQNEAQ (reference sequence). The CDR3 contains 15 residues. The junction had 6 bases not matched to a gene; V was cut back by 5 bases and J by 5 bases. This clone was picked up a small number of times. Antigen unknown. Study conclusions and caveats: At doses 0.1 to 3.0 mg/kg, CD4+ and CD8+ clones expanded. Researchers report that CD8+ T cells had, on average, more expanded clones than CD4+. Patients with a partial response at 0.1-3.0 mg/kg had among the lowest clonal expansion.

The assay was immunoSEQ multiplex PCR, and TCRdb's table has in-frame clones only and misses some. The sample contains 40,000 or so clones, roughly 80% of which appear only once. The chain is built from TRBV7-9 and TRBJ2-1; 10 bases are shared with TRBD2. This specimen consisted of CD4+ or CD8+ T cells sorted from blood, obtained in a trial of the OX40 agonist ivuxolimab. This receptor was identified in an adult with an advanced solid tumor such as melanoma, head and neck, liver or kidney cancer. DNA of the CDR3: TGTGCCAGCAGCCCTCGACTAGCGGGTCACAATGAGCAGTTCTTC. Amino acids: CASSPRLAGHNEQFF.